This TCR beta chain was documented in a study of shared clonotypes between healthy human individuals. Investigators divided CD4+ cells into CD45RA+ naive and CD45RA-negative memory subsets. The CDR3 covers 16 residues. The germline CDR1 and CDR2 sequences are MNHEY and SMNVEV (reference sequence). The trim removed 6 bases at V and 9 bases at J, leaving 14 bases unmatched. Original data processing: Sequence data from immunoSEQ were junction-only and lacked quality scores; consequently, filtering differed. Sequencing used immunoSEQ multiplex PCR; TCRdb keeps in-frame clones, though not all of them. That table is the source of V, J and clone size, and D and trimming were worked out from the DNA. The top ten clones hold over 1% of a sample with over a million clones, approximately 97% of them seen once. Concerning this clone: No antigen is known for it.

Study observations and caveats: Only blood underwent sampling, and tissue repertoires likely differ.

The chain recombines TRBV27 with TRBJ1-2; 12 bases line up with TRBD1. This TCR was recovered from a man aged 25-45 years in good health. The source material was naive CD4+ T cells sorted from blood. Noted subset: CD45RA+ positively selected. For the CDR3, the DNA is TGTGCCAGCAGGGGGACAGGGGGCGCATCCCCGGTCAGCTACACCTTC. It translates to CASRGTGGASPVSYTF.